Shown below are 17 T cell receptor beta chains from a single sample sequenced in a study of T cell repertoires in cytomegalovirus infection. Their target antigens are unknown. TCRdb passed the reads through MiXCR, listing each CDR3 protein once. The sample consists of 650,000 to 900,000 distinct CDR3 sequences, about 30% of them appearing once. This specimen consisted of cultured CD8+ T cells from PBMCs, obtained from culture after CMV antigen stimulation. These receptors originate from a human donor in good health (CMV status not recorded). Some clones in this sample may be carry-over from other donors' samples.

In the case of this clonotype: A junction end diverges from the germline sequence, so it may reflect a read error. The chain carries TRBV7-2 and TRBJ2-1; a possible D gene is TRBD1 (5 bases). The germline gives CDR1 SGHTA, CDR2 FQGNSA. This CDR3 contains 12 residues. CDR3 in amino acids: CACRVVYNEQFF. The CDR3 nucleotides read TGTGCCTGCAGGGTGGTTTACAATGAGCAGTTCTTC.

The chain has TRBV28 and TRBJ1-1, with D maybe TRBD1 (6 bases). The CDR3 totals 15 residues. V lost 3 bases, J lost 3 bases, and 14 bases lay in between. Germline CDR1 reads MDHEN; CDR2 reads SYDVKM. This CDR3 is CASSFQGPGDTEAFF. Written as DNA, the CDR3 is TGTGCCAGCAGTTTCCAGGGGCCAGGGGACACTGAAGCTTTCTTT.

The V and J genes are TRBV3-1 and TRBJ2-2; perhaps D is TRBD1 or TRBD2 (5 bases each). Trimming left V 4 bases short and J 0 bases short, with 21 bases between. The CDR3 extends over 19 amino acids. Germline assignment: CDR1 LGHDT and CDR2 YNNKEL (reference sequence). Written as DNA, the CDR3 is TGTGCCAGCAGCCGCTCTGGGGTGAGGGGCTTCGCGAACACCGGGGAGCTGTTTTTT. Protein product: CASSRSGVRGFANTGELFF.

This clonotype was detected ten times or more. The chain uses TRBV7-9 and TRBJ2-2; TRBD2 matches at 7 bases. CDR1 is SEHNR and CDR2 is FQNEAQ in the germline V gene (reference sequence). Trimming removed 5 bases from V and 13 bases from J; junction bases left unmatched: 16. The CDR3 sequence is 15 residues long. CDR3 sequence: CASSGPHGGSSGLFF. The CDR3 DNA reads TGTGCCAGCAGCGGACCCCACGGGGGGTCCAGCGGGCTGTTTTTT.

The chain joins TRBV27 to TRBJ1-6; no clear D. The germline V gene encodes CDR1 MNHEY and CDR2 SMNVEV (reference sequence). V was clipped by 5 bases and J by 0 bases, with 14 bases between them. CDR3 length: 17 residues. The CDR3 is CASSLTSQSSYNSPLHF. The CDR3 DNA reads TGTGCCAGCAGTCTTACCAGTCAGAGCTCCTATAATTCACCCCTCCACTTT.

This clonotype was counted only a few times. CDR3 in amino acids: CASSYAKNIQYF. For the CDR3, the DNA is TGTGCCAGCTCCTACGCCAAAAACATTCAGTACTTC. The V call is TRBV19, the J call TRBJ2-4; D gene uncertain. This CDR3 is built from 12 residues. V was trimmed by 9 bases and J by 1 base, leaving 7 bases between them. CDR1 LNHDA and CDR2 SQIVND come from the germline V gene (reference sequence).

In its sample, this clonotype was seen a few times. The genes are TRBV24-1 and TRBJ2-1; 10 nucleotides agree with TRBD2. J gave up 1 base and V 8 bases, and 7 bases lay outside the gene matches. This CDR3 comprises 16 residues. The germline V gene has CDR1 KGHDR and CDR2 SFDVKD. This CDR3 reads CATIIAGGKSYNEQFF. Here the CDR3 DNA reads TGTGCCACCATTATAGCGGGGGGCAAATCCTACAATGAGCAGTTCTTC.

This sequence joins TRBV7-6 and TRBJ2-2; a possible D gene is TRBD2 (6 bases). In germline, CDR1 is SGHVS, CDR2 FNYEAQ. V was pared by 3 bases and J by 6 bases, with 11 bases between. The CDR3 extends over 14 amino acids. CDR3 sequence reads: CASSLKGGAGELFF. CDR3 sequence (DNA): TGTGCCAGCAGCTTGAAGGGAGGCGCCGGGGAGCTGTTTTTT.

This clonotype has only a few counts. A read error may explain this, as a much larger clone is one base away. The chain combines TRBV7-6 with TRBJ2-3; D is uncertain. The V gene's germline CDR1 is SGHVS and CDR2 FNYEAQ. V lost 3 bases, J lost 2 bases, and 3 bases lay in between. CDR3 size: 12 residues. CDR3 sequence (DNA): TGTGCCAGCAGCTTTGACACAGATACGCAGTATTTT. Translation gives CASSFDTDTQYF.

The chain joins TRBV7-8 to TRBJ2-1; TRBD2 matches at 11 bases. V was pared by 5 bases and J by 4 bases, with 10 bases of the junction left unmatched. The CDR3 has 17 amino acids. Germline CDR1 is SGHVS and CDR2 is FQNEAQ. The CDR3 protein is CASSLPSSGGRYNEQFF. In DNA, the CDR3 is TGTGCCAGCAGCCTACCGTCTAGCGGGGGGCGGTACAATGAGCAGTTCTTC.

The chain is built from TRBV28 and TRBJ1-3; D ambiguous. Germline lookup yields CDR1 MDHEN and CDR2 SYDVKM. The CDR3 consists of 15 residues. V was shortened by 5 bases and J by 2 bases, with 13 bases between the two germline ends. The CDR3, as DNA: TGTGCCAGCAGTCCCATGATGAATCCTGGAAACACCATATATTTT. Translation gives CASSPMMNPGNTIYF.

V usage is TRBV9 and J usage is TRBJ1-1; D remains ambiguous. The CDR3 is 14 residues long. Trimming removed 0 bases from V and 6 bases from J, with 12 bases in between. Germline V gives CDR1 SGDLS, CDR2 YYNGEE. The DNA of the CDR3 is TGTGCCAGCAGCGTAGGTCGATTCGGCCCTGAAGCTTTCTTT. Protein: CASSVGRFGPEAFF.

This clonotype was seen many times. J is TRBJ1-1 and V is TRBV12-3 or TRBV12-4; D is unclear. This CDR3 is built from 14 residues. V dropped 6 bases and J dropped 2 bases, with 13 bases sitting between them. The CDR3 nucleotides are TGTGCCAGCAGCCCCAGGCTAGACAACACTGAAGCTTTCTTT. Its translation: CASSPRLDNTEAFF.

V usage is TRBV7-6 and J usage is TRBJ2-5; TRBD2 aligns across 14 bases. The V gene's germline CDR1 is SGHVS and CDR2 FNYEAQ. After removal of 1 base from V and 3 bases from J, the junction contained 1 base not matched to a gene. This CDR3 is built from 16 residues. The CDR3 DNA is TGTGCCAGCAGCTTAGAGGGACTAGCGGGGGAAGAGACCCAGTACTTC. Translated: CASSLEGLAGEETQYF.

In this sample, this clonotype turned up many times. This chain links TRBV7-2 with TRBJ2-3; the D is unclear. Germline V gene sequence: CDR1 SGHTA, CDR2 FQGNSA. This CDR3 has 15 residues. Trimming removed 6 bases from V and 6 bases from J, with 19 bases in between. The CDR3 region is CASRPSRILWDTQYF. The DNA of the CDR3 is TGTGCCAGCAGACCTTCTAGGATTCTTTGGGATACGCAGTATTTT.

This clonotype was seen many times. This sequence joins TRBV4-1 and TRBJ1-2; D not certain. The germline V and J ends were trimmed by 1 base and 6 bases, with 15 bases remaining between them. The CDR3 sequence is 15 residues long. Germline lookup yields CDR1 MGHRA and CDR2 YSYEKL. For the CDR3, the DNA is TGCGCCAGCAGCCAAGCCAGCTCCAGGCCTCATGGCTACACCTTC. It specifies CASSQASSRPHGYTF.

As for this clonotype: A much larger clone lies one base from this, so it may be a read error. This chain connects TRBV7-8 to TRBJ2-1; 14 bases line up with TRBD2. Germline CDR1 SGHVS, CDR2 FQNEAQ. The trim removed 2 bases at V and 9 bases at J, leaving 9 bases unmatched. This CDR3 comprises 17 residues. In DNA, the CDR3 is TGTGCCAGCAGCTTAAGTCCGACTAGCGGGGGGGACATTGAGCAGTTCTTC. Residues: CASSLSPTSGGDIEQFF.